The T cell receptor (beta chain) described here comes from a study of T cell responses to AZD1222 COVID-19 vaccine. Study observations and caveats: Females outnumbered males among donors, who were mostly white British; clonal diversity was possibly underestimated. Vaccination with two AZD1222 doses was followed by a rise in Spike-specific TCR breadth and depth.

Comments on this clone: Its target is not known.

The ends were cut back, 1 base at V and 3 bases at J, with 12 bases in the middle. CDR1 is SEHNR, CDR2 FQNEAQ, per germline (reference sequence). This CDR3 has 16 residues. Profiling relied on immunoSEQ multiplex PCR, and the TCRdb table lists in-frame clones only, not all of them. The sample contains about 130,000 clones, less than 95% of which appear only once. This sequence was found in an adult in good health. The gene calls are TRBV7-9 and TRBJ1-4; D might be TRBD1 (6 bases). The specimen was peripheral blood, collected on day 0 of MenACWY control vaccination. The CDR3 sequence is CASSLVRQAANEKLFF. The CDR3 DNA reads TGTGCCAGCAGCTTAGTCAGACAGGCCGCTAATGAAAAACTGTTTTTT. Full variable domain (remainder filled in from reference TRBV7-9 and TRBJ1-4): DTGVSQNPRHKITKRGQNVTFRCDPISEHNRLYWYRQTLGQGPEFLTYFQNEAQLEKSRLLSDRFSAERPKGSFSTLEIQRTEQGDSAMYLCASSLVRQAANEKLFFGSGTQLSVL.